This entry lists 23 T cell receptor beta chains sequenced from one sample in a study of vaccination and CD4 T cells after COVID-19. Indicated treatment: 10-day PBMC culture with coronavirus spike peptide pools or control peptides (ViraFEST assay). Sequencing of the DNA from cultured CD4+ T cells was carried out with the Oncomine TCR Beta short-read assay. TCRdb used MiXCR to reprocess the PCR reads, holding one entry per CDR3 protein. The sample carries more than 15,000 distinct CDR3 sequences, about 44% recorded once. Antigens for these TCRs are unknown. Here the sequenced sample was CD4+ T cells from blood, cultured in vitro, taken before SARS-CoV-2 vaccination. These receptors came from a human donor who had recovered from COVID-19.

The CDR3 region has the DNA TGTGCCAGCAGTTCACTAGGGACAGGGATGGGCAATCAGCCCCAGCATTTT. The encoded protein is CASSSLGTGMGNQPQHF. The rearrangement links TRBV27 to TRBJ1-5; 9 bases match TRBD1. The length of the CDR3 is 17 residues. V shed 4 bases and J 2 bases; nucleotides not matched to a gene: 9. Germline-derived CDR1 and CDR2 are MNHEY and SMNVEV (reference sequence).

This clonotype was detected only a few times. For the CDR3, the DNA is TGTGCCAGCAGCTTAGTAGGTCTGGGAAGCAAAAACATTCAGTACTTC. Its protein is CASSLVGLGSKNIQYF. The J gene is TRBJ2-4, the V gene TRBV11-3; D is uncertain. Germline CDR1 SGHNT, CDR2 YENEEA. The CDR3 sequence is 16 residues long. V was cut by 1 base and J by 3 bases, with 13 bases left in between.

V and J are TRBV9 and TRBJ2-1; 7 bases are a match to TRBD2. The CDR3 spans 16 residues. Germline lookup yields CDR1 SGDLS and CDR2 YYNGEE. V was pared by 0 bases and J by 5 bases, with 8 bases of the junction left unmatched. CDR3 sequence: CASSVDPRGRDNEQFF. Written as DNA, the CDR3 is TGTGCCAGCAGCGTAGACCCGAGAGGGAGGGACAATGAGCAGTTCTTC. The full variable domain, with the rest looked up from reference TRBV9 and TRBJ2-1, is DSGVTQTPKHLITATGQRVTLRCSPRSGDLSVYWYQQSLDQGLQFLIQYYNGEERAKGNILERFSAQQFPDLHSELNLSSLELGDSALYFCASSVDPRGRDNEQFFGPGTRLTVL.

This clonotype was detected only once. This chain uses TRBV19 with TRBJ1-2; 8 bases are a match to TRBD1. This CDR3 is built from 13 residues. V gave up 6 bases and J gave up 8 bases; unmatched junction bases: 8. Germline V gives CDR1 LNHDA, CDR2 SQIVND (reference sequence). The CDR3 reads CASRPGQVYGYTF. As DNA, the CDR3 is TGTGCCAGTAGGCCGGGACAGGTTTACGGCTACACCTTC.

The chain joins TRBV19 to TRBJ2-6; D is ambiguous. Germline V gene data show CDR1 as LNHDA and CDR2 as SQIVND (reference sequence). Trimming pared 2 bases from V and 0 bases from J, leaving 11 bases between. CDR3 size: 17 residues. CDR3 sequence: CASSIPGHSSGANVLTF. Written as DNA, the CDR3 is TGTGCCAGTAGTATACCAGGCCATAGCTCTGGGGCCAACGTCCTGACTTTC.

This chain connects TRBV11-2 to TRBJ2-5, with TRBD1 matching 10 bases. Germline V CDR1 and CDR2: SGHAT, FQNNGV. The J segment lost 2 bases and the V segment lost 4 bases, leaving 7 bases of the junction unmatched. This CDR3 contains 16 residues. The CDR3 DNA follows: TGTGCCAGCAGCTCGAAGCCGGGACAGGGGCAAGAGACCCAGTACTTC. Translation gives CASSSKPGQGQETQYF.

J is TRBJ2-5 and V is TRBV18; possibly TRBD2 for D (6 bases). V lost 1 base, J lost 3 bases, and 12 bases lay in between. CDR3 length: 15 residues. The germline V gene has CDR1 KGHSH and CDR2 LQKENI. DNA for the CDR3: TGTGCCAGCTCACCACAACGCGGGATTGAAGAGACCCAGTACTTC. Its translation: CASSPQRGIEETQYF.

J is TRBJ1-5 and V is TRBV29-1; 7 positions agree with TRBD1. CDR3 size: 13 residues. Germline values: CDR1 SQVTM, CDR2 ANQGSEA. J lost 4 bases, V lost 3 bases, and 3 bases had no gene match. This CDR3 is CSVEPGGNQPQHF. In DNA, the CDR3 is TGCAGCGTTGAGCCAGGGGGGAATCAGCCCCAGCATTTT. Variable domain in full (rest from reference TRBV29-1 and TRBJ1-5): SAVISQKPSRDICQRGTSLTIQCQVDSQVTMMFWYRQQPGQSLTLIATANQGSEATYESGFVIDKFPISRPNLTFSTLTVSNMSPEDSSIYLCSVEPGGNQPQHFGDGTRLSIL.

This chain uses TRBV20-1 with TRBJ2-1, with D unresolved. Trimming left V 1 base short and J 2 bases short, with 12 bases between. CDR1 and CDR2 (germline): DFQATT, SNEGSKA (reference sequence). The CDR3 is made up of 15 amino acids. The CDR3 loop is CSARATDQAYNEQFF. In DNA form, the CDR3 reads TGCAGTGCTAGAGCAACGGACCAAGCCTACAATGAGCAGTTCTTC.

This clonotype was picked up a small number of times. The V call is TRBV27, the J call TRBJ1-6; TRBD1 matches at 7 bases. This CDR3 spans 15 amino acids. The germline CDR1 and CDR2 sequences are MNHEY and SMNVEV (reference sequence). V dropped 3 bases and J dropped 8; count of bases not matched to a gene: 7. In DNA, the CDR3 is TGTGCCAGCAGTTTTGGCAGGGGGTCTGATTCACCCCTCCACTTT. This sequence encodes CASSFGRGSDSPLHF.

The chain has TRBV4-2 and TRBJ2-7; D perhaps matches TRBD2 (6 bases). CDR1 is LGHNA and CDR2 is YNFKEQ in the germline V gene. This CDR3 comprises 14 residues. V lost 0 bases and J lost 4, with 10 bases in between. CDR3 protein: CASSQEGGVYEQYF. The CDR3 DNA reads as TGTGCCAGCAGCCAAGAGGGGGGAGTATACGAGCAGTACTTC.

The chain links TRBV29-1 to TRBJ2-1; TRBD2 aligns across 13 bases. The V and J ends lost 4 bases and 2 bases, in that order; junction bases with no gene match: 11. Germline values: CDR1 SQVTM, CDR2 ANQGSEA. The CDR3 loop spans 18 amino acids. This CDR3 is CSVVRIGLAGDPYNEQFF. The DNA of the CDR3 is TGCAGCGTTGTTCGAATTGGACTAGCGGGGGACCCCTACAATGAGCAGTTCTTC.

The chain uses TRBV11-3 and TRBJ2-6; either TRBD1 or TRBD2 may supply D (5 bases each). Germline V gene data show CDR1 as SGHNT and CDR2 as YENEEA. The CDR3 loop spans 18 amino acids. V dropped 1 base and J dropped 0 bases, with 13 bases sitting between them. CDR3 region: CASSLASGHDSGANVLTF. The CDR3 DNA sequence: TGTGCCAGCAGCTTAGCTTCGGGGCACGACTCTGGGGCCAACGTCCTGACTTTC. The complete variable domain, with remaining parts taken from reference TRBV11-3 and TRBJ2-6, reads EAGVVQSPRYKIIEKKQPVAFWCNPISGHNTLYWYLQNLGQGPELLIRYENEEAVDDSQLPKDRFSAERLKGVDSTLKIQPAELGDSAVYLCASSLASGHDSGANVLTFGAGSRLTVL.

This chain uses TRBV20-1 with TRBJ1-1; 9 nucleotides align to TRBD1. Germline V lookup: CDR1 DFQATT, CDR2 SNEGSKA (reference sequence). CDR3 length: 12 amino acids. CDR3: CRAGTGSTEAFF. CDR3 nucleotides: TGCAGAGCAGGGACAGGGAGCACTGAAGCTTTCTTT.

This clonotype was recorded only once. The gene calls are TRBV30 and TRBJ1-5; 11 bases are a match to TRBD1. Germline values: CDR1 GTSNPN, CDR2 SVGIG (reference sequence). This CDR3 is built from 16 residues. J was trimmed by 7 bases and V by 2 bases; bases with no gene match: 10. CDR3 bases: TGTGCCTGGAGTCTAGGGACAGGGGGTAATCGGCAGCCCCAGCATTTT. This codes for CAWSLGTGGNRQPQHF.

The chain is built from TRBV2 and TRBJ1-3, with D tentatively TRBD1 (5 bases). Germline V gene data show CDR1 as SNHLY and CDR2 as FYNNEI. CDR3 size: 15 residues. V gave up 2 bases and J gave up 2 bases, with 10 bases separating them. The CDR3 sequence is CASSEPSGAGNTIYF. The CDR3 nucleotides read TGTGCCAGCAGTGAACCCTCGGGGGCTGGAAACACCATATATTTT. Full variable domain (rest looked up from reference TRBV2 and TRBJ1-3): EPEVTQTPSHQVTQMGQEVILRCVPISNHLYFYWYRQILGQKVEFLVSFYNNEISEKSEIFDDQFSVERPDGSNFTLKIRSTKLEDSAMYFCASSEPSGAGNTIYFGEGSWLTVV.

V gene TRBV2 combines with J gene TRBJ2-5; D is possibly TRBD2 (6 bases). CDR1 and CDR2 from the germline V gene are SNHLY and FYNNEI. V lost 4 bases and J lost 11, with 17 bases in between. This CDR3 has 13 amino acids. CDR3 residues: CASSVALAVIQYF. The CDR3 DNA is TGTGCCAGCAGTGTTGCTTTAGCGGTCATACAGTACTTC.

This clonotype was found a few times. V usage is TRBV24-1 and J usage is TRBJ2-7, with TRBD2 matching over 8 bases. After removal of 2 bases from V and 2 bases from J, the junction contained 4 bases not matched to a gene. There are 15 residues in the CDR3. CDR1 is KGHDR and CDR2 is SFDVKD in the germline V gene. The CDR3 region has the DNA TGTGCCACCAGTGATTCCACTAGCGGACCCTACGAGCAGTACTTC. Its protein product is CATSDSTSGPYEQYF.

This clonotype has just a few counts. The V and J genes are TRBV7-2 and TRBJ1-5; D ambiguous. Trimming pared 2 bases from V and 4 bases from J, leaving 12 bases between. The CDR3 sequence is 15 residues long. Germline CDR1 reads SGHTA; CDR2 reads FQGNSA. CDR3 sequence reads: CASSLPQAPNQPQHF. The CDR3 nucleotides read TGTGCCAGCAGCTTACCTCAGGCACCTAATCAGCCCCAGCATTTT.

The chain combines TRBV18 with TRBJ2-7; TRBD1 aligns across 10 bases. CDR1 and CDR2 (germline): KGHSH, LQKENI. V lost 5 bases, J lost 2 bases, and 6 bases stayed unmatched. The CDR3 totals 15 residues. The chain's CDR3 is CASSAGQGVPYEQYF. The CDR3 DNA follows: TGTGCCAGCTCAGCCGGACAGGGGGTTCCCTACGAGCAGTACTTC.

This chain uses TRBV6-2 or TRBV6-3 with TRBJ2-5; 10 bases are shared with TRBD2. The CDR3 has 17 amino acids. V shed 2 bases, J shed 2 bases, and the junction held 8 bases outside the gene matches. Germline V lookup: CDR1 MNHEY, CDR2 SVGEGT. CDR3 residues: CASSYGSGRGDQETQYF. The CDR3 nucleotides are TGTGCCAGCAGTTACGGGAGCGGGAGGGGGGATCAAGAGACCCAGTACTTC.

This chain joins TRBV20-1 and TRBJ2-3; 9 bases align to TRBD1. The germline V gene encodes CDR1 DFQATT and CDR2 SNEGSKA (reference sequence). CDR3 length: 18 amino acids. The ends lost 2 bases at V and 3 bases at J; junction bases unmatched: 15. This CDR3 is CSARTPGPGTGSTDTQYF. CDR3 sequence (DNA): TGCAGTGCTAGAACCCCGGGACCCGGGACAGGGTCTACAGATACGCAGTATTTT.

This clonotype was seen just once. CDR3 amino acids: CASSSPGGGSYNEQFF. CDR3 nucleotides: TGTGCCAGCAGCTCCCCAGGGGGGGGCTCCTACAATGAGCAGTTCTTC. The J gene is TRBJ2-1, the V gene TRBV7-3; D might be TRBD1 or TRBD2, each matching 7 bases. V lost 4 bases to trimming and J lost 0 bases, with 13 bases between them. CDR1 is SGHTA and CDR2 is FQGTGA in the germline V gene. This CDR3 spans 16 amino acids.